These T cell receptor beta chains were read from a single sample in a study of T cell responses to AZD1222 COVID-19 vaccine. Data came from immunoSEQ multiplex PCR; TCRdb stores just in-frame clones and leaves some out. The sample consists of 130,000 or so clones, roughly 93% of them appearing once. This specimen consisted of peripheral blood, obtained on day 0 of AZD1222 vaccination. These receptors were obtained from an adult in good health. Each CDR3 is given with its conserved first and last residue. The size field is filled for only some rows; it gives once, few, many or a size class.

J | V | size | CDR3
TRBJ1-5 | TRBV7-2 | - | CASSTSQTGVGSQPQHF
TRBJ1-1 | TRBV28 | once | CATLDRSNTEAFF
TRBJ2-7 | TRBV5-1 | - | CASNLGTGGNEQYF
TRBJ1-6 | TRBV6-5 | - | CASSQTQTNSPLHF
TRBJ2-2 | TRBV19 | few | CATQSPNTGELFF
TRBJ1-2 | TRBV9 | - | CASSGPGTEPYGYTF
TRBJ2-4 | TRBV6-1 | - | CASSDSGKGKNIQYF
TRBJ2-7 | TRBV3-1/TRBV3-2 | - | CASSQKGGLAGEEQYF
TRBJ2-2 | TRBV4-2 | - | CASSQESGLAGTGELFF
TRBJ2-7 | TRBV2 | - | CASSRDRAREQYF
TRBJ2-3 | TRBV18 | - | CASSPTDTQYF
TRBJ1-5 | TRBV6-5 | - | CASSSEVGSNQPQHF
TRBJ1-5 | TRBV2 | few | CASSERERYSNQPQHF
TRBJ2-1 | TRBV7-2 | - | CASSLAGSYSYNEQFF
TRBJ1-5 | TRBV30 | - | CAWTRDRGNYQPQHF
TRBJ1-1 | TRBV5-1 | - | CASSTLPGGNTEAFF
TRBJ1-5 | TRBV27 | - | CASKPGGNQPQHF
TRBJ2-1 | TRBV3-1/TRBV3-2 | - | CASSQVPSEQFF
TRBJ2-5 | TRBV19 | - | CASSIGPGQGQETQYF
TRBJ1-1 | TRBV6-5 | - | CASGRGGNTEAFF
TRBJ2-7 | TRBV9 | - | CASSVAQSSYEQYF
TRBJ2-7 | TRBV28 | - | CASSEPPGGQYF
TRBJ2-5 | TRBV11-3 | - | CASSSRDRGGQETQYF
TRBJ1-5 | TRBV28 | - | CASSPPLYGAGGNQPQHF
TRBJ2-2 | TRBV3-1/TRBV3-2 | - | CASSPYTGELFF
TRBJ1-2 | TRBV30 | - | CAYIDRVNNYGYTF
TRBJ2-3 | TRBV14 | - | CASSQGLAGGTDTQYF
TRBJ2-5 | TRBV5-4 | - | CASSSGWSSGQETQYF
TRBJ1-2 | TRBV19 | - | CASSIQQGDYGYTF
TRBJ1-1 | TRBV18 | - | CASSPGMNTEAFF
TRBJ2-2 | TRBV5-6 | - | CASSFPTGASTGELFF
TRBJ2-7 | TRBV18 | - | CASSPLQGGGEQYF
TRBJ1-5 | TRBV5-6 | - | CASSLAGGGGNQPQHF
TRBJ1-5 | TRBV28 | - | CASSSDRVNQPQHF
TRBJ1-3 | TRBV21-1 | - | CASSKEGTGKPLSGNTIYF
TRBJ2-4 | TRBV30 | - | CAWCRQGAAKNIQYF
TRBJ1-5 | TRBV2 | few | CASRTDGNNQPQHF
TRBJ1-2 | TRBV28 | - | CASSLGSYYGYTF
TRBJ2-1 | TRBV28 | - | CASIPSPPNEQFF
TRBJ1-6 | TRBV7-9 | - | CASSPESNSPLHF
TRBJ2-1 | TRBV2 | - | CASNRGLNEQFF
TRBJ1-2 | TRBV25-1 | - | CASSEGTVNYGYTF
TRBJ1-5 | TRBV29-1 | - | CSVTQGDGQPQHF
TRBJ2-1 | TRBV5-6 | once | CASSPGGQTNEQFF
TRBJ2-3 | TRBV15 | - | CATSSAPRDSHTDTQYF
TRBJ1-4 | TRBV10-2 | once | CASSARTSEKLFF
TRBJ1-5 | TRBV10-3 | once | CAISREPINQPQHF
TRBJ2-7 | TRBV9 | - | CASSVGTGGFYEQYF
TRBJ2-7 | TRBV11-2 | once | CASSLTVGAEEQYF
TRBJ2-1 | TRBV7-2 | - | CASSLATSGRAHEQFF
TRBJ2-7 | TRBV5-1 | - | CASSFGGAASYEQYF
TRBJ1-3 | TRBV4-3 | - | CASSQEQGRGTIYF